This is a list of T cell receptor beta chains from one sample in a study of graft-versus-host responses after intestinal transplantation. Method: immunoSEQ multiplex PCR; TCRdb's copy keeps in-frame clones and lacks some. The table shows tens of thousands of clones, with approximately 96% occurring only once. Sequences were derived from PBMCs, sampled 16 days after intestinal transplant. These receptors came from a human patient who received an intestinal transplant, so some T cells may come from the graft donor. CDR3s include the opening cysteine and the closing phenylalanine or tryptophan. D genes are given only for firm matches. Size is stated for part of the rows, as once, few or many counts, or as a class when the clone is expanded.

NA	TRBJ2-7	TRBV28	NA	14	TGTGCCAGCAGTTTCCGCCTAGCTGATGGGGAGCAGTACTTC	CASSFRLADGEQYF
NA	TRBJ2-1	TRBV6-8	TRBD2	15	TGTGCCAGCAGTTGGACTAGCGGGTTATACAATGAGCAGTTCTTC	CASSWTSGLYNEQFF
NA	TRBJ2-6	TRBV10-3	TRBD1	17	TGTGCCATCAGTGAGGGCAGGGGGCCTACTGGGGCCAACGTCCTGACTTTC	CAISEGRGPTGANVLTF
NA	TRBJ1-5	TRBV28	NA	11	TGTGCCACCCAGGCCAACCAGGCCCAGCATTTT	CATQANQAQHF
NA	TRBJ2-7	TRBV4-3	TRBD1	15	TGCGCCAGCAGCCAAGGGGCAGGGGGAACCTACGAGCAGTACTTC	CASSQGAGGTYEQYF
NA	TRBJ2-7	TRBV4-3	NA	15	TGCGCCAGCAGCCAAGATCGGGGGAGCGCGTACGAGCAGTACTTC	CASSQDRGSAYEQYF
NA	TRBJ1-1	TRBV6-1	NA	13	TGTGCCAGCAGTTTAGGGACAAACACTGAAGCTTTCTTT	CASSLGTNTEAFF
NA	TRBJ2-1	TRBV5-1	TRBD2	16	TGCGCCAGCAGTTGGACTAGCGGGGCCGTCTACAATGAGCAGTTCTTC	CASSWTSGAVYNEQFF
NA	TRBJ2-7	TRBV5-1	NA	17	TGCGCCAGCAGCCTCTGGGGAAGGGCAGGAGAAGGCTACGAGCAGTACTTC	CASSLWGRAGEGYEQYF
NA	TRBJ1-3	TRBV5-1	NA	14	TGCGCCAGCAGCTTGATCGGGACTGGAAACACCATATATTTT	CASSLIGTGNTIYF
few	TRBJ2-7	TRBV4-1	NA	13	TGCGCCAGCAGCCAACTAGGGGACTACGAGCAGTACTTC	CASSQLGDYEQYF
NA	TRBJ2-7	TRBV19	TRBD2	19	TGTGCCAGTAGTGGGACTTTTACGGGAGGAGCTCCCGACTCCTACGAGCAGTACTTC	CASSGTFTGGAPDSYEQYF
once	TRBJ2-1	TRBV28	TRBD2	15	TGTGCCAGCAGACTACCTAGCGGGAGTGCCAATGAGCAGTTCTTC	CASRLPSGSANEQFF
NA	TRBJ1-4	TRBV7-9	TRBD1	15	TGTGCCAGCAGCTTAGTCCAGGGGGGCAATGAAAAACTGTTTTTT	CASSLVQGGNEKLFF
once	TRBJ2-7	TRBV4-3	TRBD2	13	TGCGCCAGCAGCCACGGACTAGCTTACGAGCAGTACTTC	CASSHGLAYEQYF
NA	TRBJ2-1	TRBV5-6	TRBD2	15	TGTGCCAGCAGCGACCGGTTAGCGGGAGGGCATGAGCAGTTCTTC	CASSDRLAGGHEQFF
NA	TRBJ1-2	TRBV28	NA	12	TGTGCCATCCTAAAAGGGACCTATGGCTACACCTTC	CAILKGTYGYTF
NA	TRBJ1-5	TRBV15	NA	15	TGTGCCACCAGCCTGGATACGGACAACAATCAGCCCCAGCATTTT	CATSLDTDNNQPQHF
NA	TRBJ2-1	TRBV9	NA	15	TGTGCCAGCAGCGTAAGACTAGGGGGATACAATGAGCAGTTCTTC	CASSVRLGGYNEQFF
NA	TRBJ2-7	TRBV6-1	NA	15	TGTGCCAGCAGTGAAGGGGGCCAACGCTCCTACGAGCAGTACTTC	CASSEGGQRSYEQYF
NA	TRBJ1-1	TRBV10-1	NA	10	TGCGCCAGCAGTCCCTCCGTGGCTTTCTTT	CASSPSVAFF
NA	TRBJ1-5	TRBV2	NA	14	TGTGCCAGCAGTGAAGGGCGGGGCAATCAGCCCCAGCATTTT	CASSEGRGNQPQHF
NA	TRBJ2-5	TRBV25-1	TRBD1	14	TGTGCCAGCAGGGACAGGGGGAGTCCTGAGACCCAGTACTTC	CASRDRGSPETQYF
NA	TRBJ1-1	TRBV4-2	TRBD1	15	TGTGCCAGCAGCCACGGGACAGGTCTGGACACTGAAGCTTTCTTT	CASSHGTGLDTEAFF
NA	TRBJ2-7	TRBV28	TRBD2	16	TGTGCCAGCAGCATCGGACTAGCGGGATCCTCCTACGAGCAGTACTTC	CASSIGLAGSSYEQYF
NA	TRBJ1-1	TRBV7-9	NA	15	TGTGCCAGCAGCTTAGTAGCAGGAATGAACACTGAAGCTTTCTTT	CASSLVAGMNTEAFF
NA	TRBJ1-1	TRBV6-1	NA	14	TGTGCCAGCAGTTTTATTGTCATGAACACTGAAGCTTTCTTT	CASSFIVMNTEAFF
NA	TRBJ2-1	TRBV18	NA	14	TGTGCCAGCTCACCACAACAGGGAGACAATGAGCAGTTCTTC	CASSPQQGDNEQFF
NA	TRBJ2-1	TRBV7-4	NA	12	TGTGCCAGCAGCGTTACCATTCATGAGCAGTTCTTC	CASSVTIHEQFF
NA	TRBJ1-1	TRBV30	NA	15	TGTGCCTGGAGTGTACGTCTGAGCGTACTGGCTGAAGCTTTCTTT	CAWSVRLSVLAEAFF
NA	TRBJ2-7	TRBV28	NA	16	TGTGCCAGCACCCAACCTACAGGTTCTCACTCCTACGAGCAGTACTTC	CASTQPTGSHSYEQYF
NA	TRBJ1-5	TRBV18	TRBD1	16	TGTGCCAGCTCACCCTCGGGACAGGGGCGCAATCAGCCCCAGCATTTT	CASSPSGQGRNQPQHF
NA	TRBJ2-3	TRBV28	NA	15	TGTGCCAGCAGTCTTCGGGACTCGCGTAAGGATACGCAGTATTTT	CASSLRDSRKDTQYF
NA	TRBJ2-1	TRBV7-3	TRBD2	13	TGTGCCAGCGCCCCGGGACTAGCGTGGGAGCAGTTCTTC	CASAPGLAWEQFF
NA	TRBJ1-6	TRBV30	TRBD1	15	TGTGCCTGGAGTGTACGCGACAGGGGGGGTTCACCCCTCCACTTT	CAWSVRDRGGSPLHF
NA	TRBJ2-7	TRBV7-2	NA	15	TGTGCCAGCAGCTTATGGGTGGGAGAGGGCTACGAGCAGTACTTC	CASSLWVGEGYEQYF
NA	TRBJ2-1	TRBV7-3	NA	15	TGTGCCAGCAGCCTTCTACTGGGTAGCTACAATGAGCAGTTCTTC	CASSLLLGSYNEQFF
NA	TRBJ1-3	TRBV15	NA	13	TGTGCCACCAGCGGGGTCTCTGGAAACACCATATATTTT	CATSGVSGNTIYF
NA	TRBJ1-1	TRBV15	TRBD1	15	TGTGCCACCAGCGGCCGGGACAGGGGATACACTGAAGCTTTCTTT	CATSGRDRGYTEAFF
NA	TRBJ1-4	TRBV15	TRBD1	12	TGTGCCACGGGACAGGGTAATGAAAAACTGTTTTTT	CATGQGNEKLFF
NA	TRBJ2-7	TRBV6-1	TRBD2	17	TGTGCCAGCAGTGAATACCCCCCGGGACTAGTCTCCTACGAGCAGTACTTC	CASSEYPPGLVSYEQYF
NA	TRBJ2-7	TRBV29-1	NA	13	TGCAGCGTCCTGGGGGCGGACAGATACGAGCAGTACTTC	CSVLGADRYEQYF
NA	TRBJ1-5	TRBV6-6	NA	14	TGTGCCACCTCACCCCGGGCTCCAAATCAGCCCCAGCATTTT	CATSPRAPNQPQHF
NA	TRBJ2-4	TRBV6-6	NA	13	TGTGCCAGCCACAGAGACACCCAAAACATTCAGTACTTC	CASHRDTQNIQYF
once	TRBJ1-5	TRBV6-1	TRBD1	14	TGTGCCAGCAGCCTAGGGGGCGAAGGTCAGCCCCAGCATTTT	CASSLGGEGQPQHF
NA	TRBJ2-7	TRBV5-1	NA	15	TGCGCCAGCAGTATTCGACGGCCCGCGTTTTACGAGCAGTACTTC	CASSIRRPAFYEQYF
NA	TRBJ2-7	TRBV30	NA	14	TGTGCCTGGTCCTTTGACCCTCGTGACTACGAGCAGTACTTC	CAWSFDPRDYEQYF
NA	TRBJ1-1	TRBV28	NA	14	TGTGCCAGCAGCCTCGGAGGGGGTGGTACTGAAGCTTTCTTT	CASSLGGGGTEAFF
NA	TRBJ2-5	TRBV2	NA	10	TGTGCCAGCAGCGCGCGGACCCAGTACTTC	CASSARTQYF
NA	TRBJ2-3	TRBV27	NA	16	TGTGCCAGCAGCCCCGTAGCGGGACAGGGCACAGATACGCAGTATTTT	CASSPVAGQGTDTQYF
NA	TRBJ2-1	TRBV15	NA	15	TGTGCCACCAGCAGAGTTAGCGAGACTTTCAATGAGCAGTTCTTC	CATSRVSETFNEQFF
NA	TRBJ1-1	TRBV29-1	TRBD1	15	TGCAGCGTTGGGCGAGGGGGCCACCCGAACACTGAAGCTTTCTTT	CSVGRGGHPNTEAFF
NA	TRBJ1-1	TRBV6-5	NA	13	TGTGCCAGCAGTTACGGGGGCGGCACTGAAGCTTTCTTT	CASSYGGGTEAFF
NA	TRBJ2-7	TRBV30	NA	12	TGTGCCTGCGTCAGGGGCTCCTACGAGCAGTACTTC	CACVRGSYEQYF
NA	TRBJ1-5	TRBV5-1	TRBD1	14	TGCGCCAGCAGCCCTGGACAGGGGGGCCAGCCCCAGCATTTT	CASSPGQGGQPQHF
NA	TRBJ2-1	TRBV12-5	TRBD1	18	TGTGCTAGTGGTTTGGTCCTCACAGGGGGCGATTCCTACAATGAGCAGTTCTTC	CASGLVLTGGDSYNEQFF
NA	TRBJ2-7	TRBV5-6	TRBD2	14	TGTGCCAGCAGCTTAACTAGCGGGAGTGGCGAGCAGTACTTC	CASSLTSGSGEQYF
NA	TRBJ2-1	TRBV5-1	TRBD2	17	TGCGCCAGCAGCTTGGGGGGACTAGCACAACCGGGCAATGAGCAGTTCTTC	CASSLGGLAQPGNEQFF
NA	TRBJ1-1	TRBV6-5	TRBD1	15	TGTGCCAGCAGTTACACGCGACAGGGCTGGTATGAAGCTTTCTTT	CASSYTRQGWYEAFF